These T cell receptor beta chains were read from a single sample in a study of T-cell reconstitution after alpha-beta-depleted transplantation in children. One entry per CDR3 protein results from TCRdb running MiXCR on the PCR reads. The sample lists fewer than 700,000 distinct CDR3 sequences, 23% occurring once. The sequences come from PBMCs, mostly from graft donor cells, collected 360 days after TCRalphabeta/CD19-depleted stem cell transplant. The receptors stem from a boy in the first two years of life who had a stem cell transplant for acute myeloid leukemia, so the T cells may come from the graft donor. CDR3s include the opening cysteine and the closing phenylalanine or tryptophan. D genes are given only for firm matches. Clone size appears in some rows only: once, few, many, or a class for an expanded clone.

D,V,size,J,DNA,CDR3
-,TRBV7-2,few,TRBJ1-1,TGTGCCAGCAGCTTATGGGCGGACAACACTGAAGCTTTCTTT,CASSLWADNTEAFF
TRBD1,TRBV12-3/TRBV12-4,few,TRBJ1-5,TGTGCCAGCAGTTGGGGAGGGGGCGCTTTGGGCAATCAGCCCCAGCATTTT,CASSWGGGALGNQPQHF
-,TRBV20-1,-,TRBJ2-5,TGCAGTGCTAGAGATCGAGCAGGGTGGGAGACCCAGTACTTC,CSARDRAGWETQYF
TRBD1,TRBV5-6,-,TRBJ2-7,TGTGCCAGCAGCCCGGGACAGCAATACGAGCAGTACTTC,CASSPGQQYEQYF
-,TRBV20-1,-,TRBJ1-3,TGCAGTGCTAGAGATGTGGGGGCGCAAGGAAACACCATATATTTT,CSARDVGAQGNTIYF
-,TRBV7-3,-,TRBJ2-1,TGTGCCAGCAGCCGTTTTCAGGGCAATGAGCAGTTCTTC,CASSRFQGNEQFF
-,TRBV14,-,TRBJ2-7,TGTGCCAGCAGCCAAGACTGGACGGGCGAGCAGTACTTC,CASSQDWTGEQYF
TRBD1,TRBV20-1,-,TRBJ2-7,TGCAGTGCTAGAGATGGGGGACAGGGACCCTACGAGCAGTACTTC,CSARDGGQGPYEQYF
-,TRBV25-1,-,TRBJ2-7,TGTGCCAGCAGTGAATCCTCTTGTAGCCTAAATGTTACCGAGCAGTACTTC,CASSESSCSLNVTEQYF
-,TRBV20-1,-,TRBJ2-7,TGCAGTGCTAGAGTTAAGGGGTACGAGCAGTACTTC,CSARVKGYEQYF
-,TRBV20-1,-,TRBJ2-3,TGCAGTGCTACGACTACCTCTAGCACAGATACGCAGTATTTT,CSATTTSSTDTQYF
-,TRBV4-3,once,TRBJ2-2,TGCGCCAGCAGCCAAGGGCTGAGGCAGGGGATAGCCGGGGAGCTGTTTTTT,CASSQGLRQGIAGELFF
-,TRBV4-3,-,TRBJ2-7,TGCGCCAGCAGCCAAGGTGCCCTGGCCTACGAGCAGTACTTC,CASSQGALAYEQYF
-,TRBV20-1,few,TRBJ1-6,TGCAGTGTTGTAGACAGGAAGGAATCACCCCTCCACTTT,CSVVDRKESPLHF
-,TRBV10-3,many,TRBJ2-3,TGTGCCATCAGACCTCCGGAGGAGACAGATACGCAGTATTTT,CAIRPPEETDTQYF
-,TRBV28,-,TRBJ2-5,TGTGCCAGCAGTTTTAACGACGAGGGGTCAGAGACCCAGTACTTC,CASSFNDEGSETQYF
TRBD1,TRBV13,few,TRBJ2-7,TGTGCCAGCAGCAGGACAGGGTTCTACGAGCAGTACTTC,CASSRTGFYEQYF
TRBD1,TRBV27,-,TRBJ2-2,TGTGCCAGCAGCCCACAGGGGTTCGCGAACACCGGGGAGCTGTTTTTT,CASSPQGFANTGELFF
TRBD1,TRBV20-1,-,TRBJ2-7,TGCAGTGCCCGAACTGAACAGGGGGCGCTTTACGAGCAGTACTTC,CSARTEQGALYEQYF
-,TRBV25-1,-,TRBJ2-1,TGTGCCAGCAGGCCCCAGTATGGCTACAATGAGCAGTTCTTC,CASRPQYGYNEQFF
TRBD2,TRBV6-2/TRBV6-3,many,TRBJ2-1,TGTGCCAGCAGTTACTCCCGGCTAGCGGGGGGGCACCCGAGGACCTACAATGAGCAGTTCTTC,CASSYSRLAGGHPRTYNEQFF
TRBD1,TRBV7-9,-,TRBJ2-5,TGTGCCAGCAGCGGGGACAGGGGATCGGTGGAGACCCAGTACTTC,CASSGDRGSVETQYF
-,TRBV6-1,few,TRBJ2-3,TGTGCCAGCCTAAAACAAGGGGGCACAGATACGCAGTATTTT,CASLKQGGTDTQYF
-,TRBV12-3/TRBV12-4,many,TRBJ2-2,TGTGCCAGCCGCCCCGGGCGTGAAGCCGGGGAGCTGTTTTTT,CASRPGREAGELFF
-,TRBV12-3/TRBV12-4,few,TRBJ2-5,TGTGCCAGCAGTTTAGCGCGACACCCCCAAGAGACCCAGTACTTC,CASSLARHPQETQYF
-,TRBV5-6,-,TRBJ2-1,TGTGCCAGCAGCTCCTTACTTGTGGAGCAGTTCTTC,CASSSLLVEQFF
TRBD2,TRBV18,few,TRBJ2-1,TGTGCCAGCTCTCCCCTTCTAGCGGGGATGGATGAGCAGTTCTTC,CASSPLLAGMDEQFF
-,TRBV4-3,few,TRBJ2-2,TGCGCCAGCAGCCCACTAGGGCTAGGACGGGGCGGGGAGCTGTTTTTT,CASSPLGLGRGGELFF
-,TRBV20-1,few,TRBJ2-3,TGCAGTGCTAGAGATAAACAGGGTTCGAGGACAGATACGCAGTATTTT,CSARDKQGSRTDTQYF
-,TRBV7-7,few,TRBJ2-3,TGTGCCACCCGAGCGCAGTATTTT,CATRAQYF
-,TRBV6-2/TRBV6-3,-,TRBJ2-3,TGTGCCAGCACTAGAGGAGTAGCGGATACGCAGTATTTT,CASTRGVADTQYF
-,TRBV7-2,many,TRBJ1-1,TGTGCCAGCAGCGCGGGACCGGAGAACACTGAAGCTTTCTTT,CASSAGPENTEAFF
TRBD2,TRBV7-3,many,TRBJ2-5,TGTGCCAGCAGCTTAACGGGGGGGAGCGGAGAGACCCAGTACTTC,CASSLTGGSGETQYF
-,TRBV25-1,few,TRBJ2-1,TGTGCCAGCAGTGACGGCGGGGTTTACAATGAGCAGTTCTTC,CASSDGGVYNEQFF
TRBD2,TRBV5-6,many,TRBJ2-5,TGTGCCAGCAGCTTGGCCGCGGGGGGCCTTAAACAAGAGACCCAGTACTTC,CASSLAAGGLKQETQYF
-,TRBV28,many,TRBJ2-7,TGTGCCAGCAAAGCAGGGAGATCCTACGAGCAGTACTTC,CASKAGRSYEQYF
-,TRBV7-8,once,TRBJ2-7,TGTGCCAGCAGCCAAAAGAGCGGAGAGCAGTACTTC,CASSQKSGEQYF
TRBD1,TRBV4-3,few,TRBJ2-1,TGCGCCAGCAGCCTCACGGACAGGGGCAATGAGCAGTTCTTC,CASSLTDRGNEQFF
-,TRBV12-3/TRBV12-4,many,TRBJ1-1,TGTGCCAGCAGTGCCACAGGGATGAGGACTGAAGCTTTCTTT,CASSATGMRTEAFF
TRBD2,TRBV9,many,TRBJ2-1,TGTGCCAGCAGCGTCCCATGGGAGGGTAGCTCCTACAATGAGCAGTTCTTC,CASSVPWEGSSYNEQFF
TRBD2,TRBV7-8,many,TRBJ2-7,TGTGCCAGCAGCCTTAAAATGACTAGCGGGGGGGCGAAACAGTACTTC,CASSLKMTSGGAKQYF
-,TRBV20-1,few,TRBJ1-2,TGCAGTGCTAGCAAGGGGGAAGGCTATGGCTACACCTTC,CSASKGEGYGYTF
-,TRBV15,many,TRBJ2-3,TGTGCCACCAGCACTGAGGCACAGAGGGCTGATACGCAGTATTTT,CATSTEAQRADTQYF
-,TRBV29-1,-,TRBJ2-5,TGCAGCGTTGAAATGGGTCGGGAGACCCAGTACTTC,CSVEMGRETQYF
-,TRBV19,-,TRBJ2-7,TGTGCCAGTAGTTCCTCGACAACTACTACGCACTTC,CASSSSTTTTHF
-,TRBV10-3,-,TRBJ2-1,TGTGCCATCAGTGATAGGCAGGGGAGTAATGAGCAGTTCTTC,CAISDRQGSNEQFF
TRBD1,TRBV6-2/TRBV6-3,many,TRBJ2-7,TGTGCCAGCAGTTACTCCGGGACAGGGGGCGGCGAGCAGTACTTC,CASSYSGTGGGEQYF
TRBD1,TRBV9,-,TRBJ2-7,TGTGCCAGCAGCGTTACAGGGGGCGCGTACGAGCAGTACTTC,CASSVTGGAYEQYF
-,TRBV7-9,few,TRBJ1-1,TGTGCCAGCAGCTTAGACGGACACGCGCCATACACTGAAGCTTTCTTT,CASSLDGHAPYTEAFF
-,TRBV27,-,TRBJ1-2,TGTGCCAGCAGCCCACTCAGGGGCCCTCCATACTATGGCTACACCTTC,CASSPLRGPPYYGYTF
TRBD2,TRBV6-5,few,TRBJ2-3,TGTGCCAGCAGTTACCCCGCTAGCGGGGGGGAGAGTATGCAGTATTTT,CASSYPASGGESMQYF
-,TRBV5-1,-,TRBJ2-5,TGCGCCAGCAGCTCGCAGACTCCGAGGGAAGAGACCCAGTACTTC,CASSSQTPREETQYF
-,TRBV7-2,-,TRBJ1-1,TGTGCCAGCAGCCCCAGGACCGCTTTCACTGAAGCTTTCTTT,CASSPRTAFTEAFF
-,TRBV29-1,many,TRBJ1-4,TGCAGCGTCTTAAAGCAGGGACCTAATGAAAAACTGTTTTTT,CSVLKQGPNEKLFF
-,TRBV7-9,many,TRBJ2-3,TGTGCCAGCAGCTTAGGGGACGCCGATACGCAGTATTTT,CASSLGDADTQYF
-,TRBV20-1,many,TRBJ2-6,TGCAGTGCTAGGACCGGGGCTTACGGGGCCAACGTCCTGACTTTC,CSARTGAYGANVLTF
-,TRBV12-3/TRBV12-4,many,TRBJ2-1,TGTGCCAGCAGACCCCTTCCAGGGGGGGGCCAGGATGAGCAGTTCTTC,CASRPLPGGGQDEQFF